This TCR beta chain was sequenced in a study of shared clonotypes between healthy human individuals. The authors split each subset's genomic DNA evenly across several immunoSEQ plates. Assay: immunoSEQ multiplex PCR; the TCRdb copy retains only in-frame clones and omits some. The repertoire has roughly 700,000 clones, about 90% of them found once; the top ten carry more than 30%. The sample taken for sequencing was memory CD8+ T cells from PBMCs. Indicated subset: CD45RO+ cells pooled with CCR7-negative TemRA cells. The source of this sequence is a man between 18 and 35 years old in good health. Some clones in this sample may be carry-over from other donors' samples.

The CDR3 spells CASRERHTGELFF. In nucleotides, the CDR3 is TGTGCCAGCAGGGAAAGGCACACCGGGGAGCTGTTTTTT. The chain links TRBV27 to TRBJ2-2, with unresolved D. Trimming left V 6 bases short and J 3 bases short, with 8 bases between. This CDR3 region has 13 residues. Germline lookup yields CDR1 MNHEY and CDR2 SMNVEV (reference sequence).